This T cell receptor beta chain came from a study of blood T cell repertoires in COVID-19. The CDR3 sequence is 14 residues long. V shed 7 bases and J 9 bases; nucleotides not matched to a gene: 13. Per germline, CDR1 MDHEN and CDR2 SYDVKM. TCRdb's copy holds only in-frame clones and misses some; the assay was immunoSEQ multiplex PCR. This table has 540,000 or so clones, around 90% appearing once. The sequence came from a woman in her forties or fifties with COVID-19, enrolled during active disease. This sequence joins TRBV28 and TRBJ2-3; 7 bases align to TRBD2. The sequencing sample was made of peripheral blood. The CDR3 coding sequence is TGTGCCAGCACTCCGGGAGGCCAGGAGGGCACGCAGTATTTT. It codes for CASTPGGQEGTQYF.